These 26 T cell receptor beta chains share one sample of origin, sequenced in a study of T cell responses to AZD1222 COVID-19 vaccine. Generated by immunoSEQ multiplex PCR, the TCRdb table keeps only in-frame clones and is missing some. The sample records under 85,000 clones, roughly nine tenths being singletons. The input for sequencing was peripheral blood, taken 28 days after the second AZD1222 dose. The source is an adult who received the AZD1222 COVID-19 vaccine.

The chain employs TRBV21-1 and TRBJ1-1. TRBV21-1 is flagged as a pseudogene. The CDR3 loop spans 16 amino acids. Here the CDR3 reads CASSPWEDNRRTEAFF. The CDR3 DNA sequence: TGTGCCAGCAGCCCTTGGGAGGACAACCGGCGGACTGAAGCTTTCTTT.

This sequence joins TRBV12-3 or TRBV12-4 and TRBJ2-7; the D gene is possibly TRBD1 (5 bases). Trimming removed 6 bases from V and 11 bases from J, with 20 bases in between. This CDR3 is 13 amino acids long. CDR3 DNA sequence: TGTGCCAGCAGCTCTCCTGACACTCCCAGGGAGTACTTC. Translated: CASSSPDTPREYF.

The CDR3 DNA is TGTGCCAGCAGTTACCAGGGACAGGGGTCGAATGAGCAGTTCTTC. Its protein is CASSYQGQGSNEQFF. This chain joins TRBV6-5 and TRBJ2-1, with 10 bases matching TRBD1. Germline CDR1 reads MNHEY; CDR2 reads SVGAGI. The CDR3 totals 15 residues. With V trimmed by 2 bases and J by 7 bases, 5 bases remained unmatched.

This CDR3 is CASSLELSNYGYTF. For the CDR3, the DNA is TGTGCCAGCAGCTTAGAACTTTCTAACTATGGCTACACCTTC. V usage is TRBV7-9 and J usage is TRBJ1-2, with D hard to call. Trimming left V 1 base short and J 0 bases short, with 6 bases between. There are 14 residues in the CDR3. Germline loops: CDR1 SEHNR, CDR2 FQNEAQ (reference sequence).

The J gene is TRBJ1-2, the V gene TRBV2; possibly TRBD1 for D (5 bases). CDR1 is SNHLY, CDR2 FYNNEI, per germline. The CDR3 is 14 amino acids. The ends were cut back, 4 bases at V and 1 base at J, with 10 bases in the middle. The CDR3 sequence: CASSVIGVNYGYTF. The CDR3 DNA reads as TGTGCCAGCAGTGTTATAGGGGTTAACTATGGCTACACCTTC. The whole variable domain, filled in from reference TRBV2 and TRBJ1-2, reads EPEVTQTPSHQVTQMGQEVILRCVPISNHLYFYWYRQILGQKVEFLVSFYNNEISEKSEIFDDQFSVERPDGSNFTLKIRSTKLEDSAMYFCASSVIGVNYGYTFGSGTRLTVV.

The chain uses TRBV15 and TRBJ2-5, with D possibly being TRBD1 (5 bases). V dropped 5 bases and J dropped 3 bases, with 16 bases sitting between them. Germline V gives CDR1 LNHNV, CDR2 YYDKDF (reference sequence). The CDR3 loop spans 15 amino acids. Here the CDR3 reads CATSDVFRGKETQYF. The CDR3 DNA is TGTGCCACCAGCGACGTTTTTAGGGGCAAAGAGACCCAGTACTTC.

The chain links TRBV29-1 to TRBJ2-7; D is undetermined. CDR1 and CDR2 (germline): SQVTM, ANQGSEA. V was pared by 3 bases and J by 2 bases, with 8 bases between. This CDR3 has 12 amino acids. The CDR3 nucleotides are TGCAGCGTTGACTTGGGGACCTACGAGCAGTACTTC. It encodes CSVDLGTYEQYF.

The chain couples TRBV5-1 to TRBJ1-4, with D possibly being TRBD1 (6 bases). Germline CDR1 reads SGHRS; CDR2 reads YFSETQ. The V end was cut by 0 bases, the J end by 4 bases, with 13 bases between. This CDR3 region has 16 residues. DNA for the CDR3: TGCGCCAGCAGCTTGGCCCCACAGGGCCTTAATGAAAAACTGTTTTTT. Encoded protein: CASSLAPQGLNEKLFF.

CDR3 bases: TGTGCCAGCTCACCACCGGGACAGCTTGCCGGTTGGACCCAGTACTTC. Its protein product is CASSPPGQLAGWTQYF. The chain has TRBV18 and TRBJ2-5; the match to TRBD1 covers 7 bases. The CDR3 runs to 16 residues. V lost 0 bases, J lost 7 bases, and 11 bases stayed unmatched. Germline CDR1 reads KGHSH; CDR2 reads LQKENI.

The V and J genes are TRBV6-1 and TRBJ2-1; 10 bases fit TRBD2. The germline CDR1 and CDR2 sequences are MNHNS and SASEGT. The CDR3 consists of 15 residues. The junction had 3 bases not matched to a gene; V was cut back by 4 bases and J by 3 bases. Written as DNA, the CDR3 is TGTGCCAGCAGTGTAGCGGGAGGTCTCTACAATGAGCAGTTCTTC. Translating gives CASSVAGGLYNEQFF.

The V gene is TRBV2, the J gene TRBJ2-6; 8 bases fit TRBD1. The CDR3 is 19 amino acids. Germline trimming cut 6 bases from V and 0 bases from J; bases unmatched to any gene: 13. The germline CDR1 and CDR2 sequences are SNHLY and FYNNEI. The CDR3 region is CASRAGQGTRGSGANVLTF. In nucleotides, the CDR3 is TGTGCCAGCAGGGCCGGACAGGGAACAAGGGGCTCTGGGGCCAACGTCCTGACTTTC.

V is TRBV7-9 and J is TRBJ1-5, with a tentative D call TRBD1 (6 bases). Trimming removed 8 bases at V and 4 bases at J, with 9 bases between. The CDR3 totals 12 residues. CDR1 is SEHNR, CDR2 FQNEAQ, per germline (reference sequence). DNA of the CDR3: TGTGCCAGCCAGGGGCAGAATCAGCCCCAGCATTTT. This translates into CASQGQNQPQHF.

The CDR3 sequence: CASSLAGHNEQFF. The CDR3 nucleotides are TGTGCCAGCAGCTTAGCGGGCCACAATGAGCAGTTCTTC. The rearrangement joins TRBV7-3 to TRBJ2-1; D perhaps matches TRBD2 (5 bases). The CDR3 loop spans 13 amino acids. The germline V gene encodes CDR1 SGHTA and CDR2 FQGTGA. Trimming shortened V by 2 bases and J by 5 bases, and 7 bases separated the two germline ends.

In DNA, the CDR3 is TGTGCCAGCAGTATTGGACAGGACTATGGCTACACCTTC. This sequence encodes CASSIGQDYGYTF. V and J are TRBV12-3 or TRBV12-4 and TRBJ1-2; 7 bases are a match to TRBD1. Trimming cost V 5 bases and J 3 bases; bases outside gene matches: 3. CDR3 length equals 13 residues.

The DNA for the CDR3 is TGTGCCAGCAGTCCGACAGGGTCGAACACCGGGGAGCTGTTTTTT. Encoded protein: CASSPTGSNTGELFF. V gene TRBV6-4 combines with J gene TRBJ2-2, with 7 bases matching TRBD1. The germline V gene encodes CDR1 MRHNA and CDR2 SNTAGT. This CDR3 has 15 residues. V shed 5 bases, J shed 0 bases, and the junction held 3 bases outside the gene matches.

The chain has TRBV10-3 and TRBJ2-3; TRBD1 aligns across 7 bases. The V segment lost 1 base and the J segment 5 bases; nucleotides outside the gene matches: 9. Looked up from germline, CDR1 is ENHRY and CDR2 is SYGVKD. This CDR3 contains 16 residues. The CDR3 coding sequence is TGTGCCATCAGTGAGTTGACAGGGCCCACGGAAGATACGCAGTATTTT. Translated: CAISELTGPTEDTQYF.

The chain combines TRBV7-2 with TRBJ2-7; 7 bases match TRBD1. CDR1 is SGHTA and CDR2 is FQGNSA in the germline V gene. Losses at the gene ends were 8 bases for V and 4 bases for J; bases not matched to a gene: 8. The CDR3 is 13 residues long. CDR3 in amino acids: CASATDREYEQYF. CDR3 DNA sequence: TGTGCCAGCGCGACCGACAGGGAGTACGAGCAGTACTTC.

This chain uses TRBV20-1 with TRBJ2-7; D gene uncertain. This CDR3 is built from 11 residues. In germline, CDR1 is DFQATT, CDR2 SNEGSKA (reference sequence). Deletions cut 4 bases from V and 0 bases from J, with 4 bases between. The CDR3 sequence is CSATGSYEQYF. CDR3 nucleotides: TGCAGTGCTACAGGCTCCTACGAGCAGTACTTC.

This chain joins TRBV11-3 and TRBJ2-3; tentatively, D is TRBD2 (5 bases). This CDR3 has 15 residues. Germline CDR1 and CDR2: SGHNT and YENEEA. Trimming left V 1 base short and J 7 bases short, with 15 bases between. CDR3 in amino acids: CASSLGAVREHTQYF. For the CDR3, the DNA is TGTGCCAGCAGCTTAGGGGCAGTTAGGGAGCATACGCAGTATTTT.

The rearrangement joins TRBV29-1 to TRBJ1-3; D uncertain. Germline lookup yields CDR1 SQVTM and CDR2 ANQGSEA. The V and J ends lost 0 bases and 4 bases respectively, with 7 bases between them. The CDR3 runs 13 residues. CDR3 residues: CSVEEFRGNTIYF. Written as DNA, the CDR3 is TGCAGCGTTGAAGAGTTCCGGGGAAACACCATATATTTT.

The chain combines TRBV29-1 with TRBJ2-1, with 7 bases aligning to TRBD2. This CDR3 contains 11 residues. V dropped 7 bases and J dropped 10; count of bases not matched to a gene: 7. Germline-derived CDR1 and CDR2 are SQVTM and ANQGSEA. DNA of the CDR3: TGCAGCGGGGGACTAACTGAAGAGCAGTTCTTC. Translation: CSGGLTEEQFF.

This chain joins TRBV12-3 or TRBV12-4 and TRBJ1-2; 10 bases map to TRBD1. The junction had 3 bases not matched to a gene; V was cut back by 6 bases and J by 8 bases. This CDR3 is 12 amino acids long. The CDR3 protein is CASSGQGGGYTF. The CDR3 DNA sequence: TGTGCCAGCAGCGGACAGGGGGGAGGCTACACCTTC.

This clone occurred a few times. The chain links TRBV6-2 or TRBV6-3 to TRBJ1-5, with D possibly being TRBD1 (5 bases). Per germline, CDR1 MNHEY and CDR2 SVGEGT. This CDR3 spans 15 amino acids. V was cut by 2 bases and J by 7 bases, with 15 bases left in between. This CDR3 is CASSYRGAGYQPQHF. The CDR3 DNA reads TGTGCCAGCAGTTACAGGGGCGCGGGGTACCAGCCCCAGCATTTT.

The chain has TRBV29-1 and TRBJ1-1, with no clear D. This CDR3 region has 13 residues. Per germline, CDR1 SQVTM and CDR2 ANQGSEA. Trimming removed 3 bases from V and 0 bases from J, with 8 bases in between. DNA of the CDR3: TGCAGCGTTGAGGCAGCTATGAACACTGAAGCTTTCTTT. Translated: CSVEAAMNTEAFF. The full variable domain, in which reference TRBV29-1 and TRBJ1-1 provide the parts outside the CDR3, is SAVISQKPSRDICQRGTSLTIQCQVDSQVTMMFWYRQQPGQSLTLIATANQGSEATYESGFVIDKFPISRPNLTFSTLTVSNMSPEDSSIYLCSVEAAMNTEAFFGQGTRLTVV.

The table lists this clone with a count of one. This sequence joins TRBV30 and TRBJ2-2; D ambiguous. V lost 2 bases and J lost 4, with 11 bases in between. This CDR3 has 14 residues. Germline CDR1 is GTSNPN and CDR2 is SVGIG (reference sequence). CDR3 residues: CAWSSAELTGELFF. CDR3 DNA sequence: TGTGCCTGGAGTTCCGCAGAGCTCACCGGGGAGCTGTTTTTT.

The V and J genes are TRBV11-2 and TRBJ2-5; D may be TRBD1 (6 bases). CDR1 is SGHAT, CDR2 FQNNGV, per germline. V dropped 0 bases and J dropped 1 base, with 12 bases sitting between them. The CDR3 extends over 16 amino acids. The CDR3 coding sequence is TGTGCCAGCAGCTTAGAACCCCGACAGGCCCAAGAGACCCAGTACTTC. Its translation is CASSLEPRQAQETQYF.